This TCR beta chain is from a study of OX40 agonist ivuxolimab in advanced cancers. Across the whole study: Ivuxolimab, which is an agonistic anti-OX40 (CD134) antibody, was administered to the patients.

In this sample, this clone turned up a few times. The protocol was immunoSEQ multiplex PCR, while the TCRdb copy is restricted to in-frame clones and leaves out a portion. The sample records about 38,000 clones, 65% to 80% being singletons. This CDR3 has 14 residues. Germline-derived CDR1 and CDR2 are SGHRS and YFSETQ. Between the trimmed V and J ends, which lost 3 bases and 7 bases, there was a span of 13 bases. The V and J genes are TRBV5-1 and TRBJ2-2; D gene uncertain. This TCR was recovered from an adult with an advanced solid tumor such as melanoma, head and neck, liver or kidney cancer. This specimen consisted of CD4+ or CD8+ T cells sorted from blood, obtained in a trial of the OX40 agonist ivuxolimab. The CDR3 is CASSYAEEIGELFF. The CDR3 coding sequence is TGCGCCAGCAGCTACGCAGAGGAGATCGGGGAGCTGTTTTTT.